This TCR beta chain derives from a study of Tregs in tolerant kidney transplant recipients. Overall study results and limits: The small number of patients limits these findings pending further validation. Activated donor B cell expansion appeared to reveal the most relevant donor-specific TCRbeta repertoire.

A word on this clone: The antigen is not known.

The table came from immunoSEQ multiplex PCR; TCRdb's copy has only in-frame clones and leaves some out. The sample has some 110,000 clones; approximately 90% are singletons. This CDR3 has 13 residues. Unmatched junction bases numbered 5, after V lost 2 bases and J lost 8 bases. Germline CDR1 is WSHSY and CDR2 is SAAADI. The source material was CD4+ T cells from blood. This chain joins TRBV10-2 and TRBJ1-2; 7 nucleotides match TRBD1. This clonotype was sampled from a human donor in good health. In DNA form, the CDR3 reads TGCGCCAGCAGTGAGGGACAGGCTTGGGGCTACACCTTC. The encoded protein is CASSEGQAWGYTF.